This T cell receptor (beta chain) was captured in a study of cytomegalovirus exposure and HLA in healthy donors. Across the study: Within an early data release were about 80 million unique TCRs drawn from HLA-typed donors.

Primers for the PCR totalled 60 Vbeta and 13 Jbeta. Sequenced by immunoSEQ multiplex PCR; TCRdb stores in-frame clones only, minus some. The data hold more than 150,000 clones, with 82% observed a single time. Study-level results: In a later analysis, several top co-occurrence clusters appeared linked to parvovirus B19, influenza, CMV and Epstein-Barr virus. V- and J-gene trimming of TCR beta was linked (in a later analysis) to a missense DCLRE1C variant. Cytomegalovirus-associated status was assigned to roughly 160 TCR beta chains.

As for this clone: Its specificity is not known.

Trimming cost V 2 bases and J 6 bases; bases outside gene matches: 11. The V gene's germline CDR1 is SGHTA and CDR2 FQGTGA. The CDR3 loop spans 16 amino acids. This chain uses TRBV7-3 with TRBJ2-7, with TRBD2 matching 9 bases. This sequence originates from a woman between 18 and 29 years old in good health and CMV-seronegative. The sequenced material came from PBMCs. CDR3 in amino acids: CASSLVGGASGIEQYF. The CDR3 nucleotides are TGTGCCAGCAGCTTAGTGGGCGGGGCTAGCGGGATCGAGCAGTACTTC.